The rows below give T cell receptor beta chains drawn from one sample of a study of graft-versus-host responses after intestinal transplantation. No antigen has been assigned to these receptors. Data came from immunoSEQ multiplex PCR; TCRdb stores just in-frame clones and leaves some out. In the table there are over 100,000 clones, over 85% of which are singletons. The input for sequencing was unstimulated CD4+ T cells sorted from spleen or lymph node cells, taken before transplant. These receptor sequences come from a human donor who was the organ donor for an intestinal transplant. Each CDR3 is given with its conserved first and last residue. Fields, in order: J gene, D gene, clone size, V gene, CDR3 protein, CDR3 DNA. A D gene is named only where the DNA matches it firmly. Size tells how often a clone was seen (once, few, many) or the class of an expanded clone, and some rows leave it out.

TRBJ1-4	NA	NA	TRBV6-6	CASMRASLGEKLFF	TGTGCCAGCATGCGGGCTTCGCTAGGCGAAAAACTGTTTTTT
TRBJ1-3	NA	NA	TRBV7-9	CASSSRSGDGGNTIYF	TGTGCCAGCAGCTCCAGATCAGGGGATGGGGGAAACACCATATATTTT
TRBJ2-3	TRBD2	once	TRBV9	CASSAGTSGFTDTQYF	TGTGCCAGCAGCGCCGGGACTAGCGGGTTCACAGATACGCAGTATTTT
TRBJ1-4	NA	once	TRBV7-9	CASSRDNNEKLFF	TGTGCCAGCAGCCGGGACAATAATGAAAAACTGTTTTTT
TRBJ1-2	TRBD1	NA	TRBV4-1	CASSQDPGGGYTF	TGCGCCAGCAGCCAAGATCCAGGGGGCGGCTACACCTTC
TRBJ1-2	NA	NA	TRBV5-1	CASSSDHPSYGYTF	TGCGCCAGCAGCTCCGATCATCCGAGCTATGGCTACACCTTC
TRBJ1-6	TRBD1	NA	TRBV5-1	CASRSMTGEDNSPLHF	TGCGCCAGCAGGTCTATGACAGGGGAGGATAATTCACCCCTCCACTTT
TRBJ2-1	NA	NA	TRBV4-1	CASSPGRNEQFF	TGCGCCAGCAGCCCTGGTCGCAATGAGCAGTTCTTC
TRBJ2-7	NA	NA	TRBV11-2	CASSLKGLYEQYF	TGTGCCAGCAGCTTAAAAGGACTCTACGAGCAGTACTTC
TRBJ1-5	NA	NA	TRBV5-4	CASSGVCPGGSSNQPQHF	TGTGCCAGCAGCGGGGTATGTCCCGGGGGCTCTAGCAATCAGCCCCAGCATTTT
TRBJ1-1	NA	NA	TRBV19	CASRSRLEAFF	TGTGCCAGCCGATCCAGGCTCGAAGCTTTCTTT
TRBJ1-5	NA	once	TRBV6-5	CASNSRDNQPQHF	TGTGCCAGCAATTCCCGGGACAATCAGCCCCAGCATTTT
TRBJ1-2	TRBD1	few	TRBV28	CASSEAGTGDGYTF	TGTGCCAGCAGTGAAGCCGGGACAGGGGATGGCTACACCTTC
TRBJ2-1	TRBD1	NA	TRBV10-3	CAISEYDRGAYNEQFF	TGTGCCATCAGTGAGTATGACAGGGGCGCCTACAATGAGCAGTTCTTC
TRBJ2-5	NA	NA	TRBV30	CAWSGGGMRETQYF	TGTGCCTGGAGTGGTGGGGGAATGAGGGAGACCCAGTACTTC
TRBJ2-5	TRBD1	once	TRBV18	CASSPGTGGGTQYF	TGTGCCAGCTCACCGGGGACAGGGGGAGGGACCCAGTACTTC
TRBJ2-1	TRBD2	NA	TRBV5-1	CASSLALAGYNEQFF	TGCGCCAGCAGCTTAGCACTAGCGGGCTACAATGAGCAGTTCTTC
TRBJ1-2	TRBD1	NA	TRBV29-1	CSVESRGGIYGYTF	TGCAGCGTTGAGTCCAGGGGGGGAATCTATGGCTACACCTTC
TRBJ1-4	NA	NA	TRBV5-1	CASSLARGGVNEKLFF	TGCGCCAGCAGCTTGGCCCGGGGGGGAGTGAATGAAAAACTGTTTTTT
TRBJ1-1	TRBD1	NA	TRBV28	CASIPLTGKEDEAFF	TGTGCCAGCATACCCCTGACAGGGAAGGAGGATGAAGCTTTCTTT
TRBJ1-5	NA	NA	TRBV6-5	CASSPQRSNQPQHF	TGTGCCAGCAGTCCTCAGAGAAGCAATCAGCCCCAGCATTTT
TRBJ2-3	TRBD1	NA	TRBV5-1	CASSPGRGRDTQYF	TGCGCCAGCAGCCCGGGCAGGGGGAGAGATACGCAGTATTTT
TRBJ2-7	NA	NA	TRBV9	CASSVASSAPGEQYF	TGTGCCAGCAGCGTAGCCTCTAGCGCCCCCGGCGAGCAGTACTTC
TRBJ2-5	NA	NA	TRBV19	CASSMSGDRVVVETQYF	TGTGCCAGTAGTATGTCGGGAGACAGGGTCGTAGTGGAGACCCAGTACTTC
TRBJ2-7	TRBD2	once	TRBV19	CASSINSGPGYEQYF	TGTGCCAGTAGTATTAATAGCGGGCCCGGTTACGAGCAGTACTTC
TRBJ2-3	NA	NA	TRBV21-1	CASSNQGVPDTQYF	TGTGCCAGCAGCAACCAGGGCGTCCCAGATACGCAGTATTTT